This T cell receptor (beta chain) was recovered during a study of memory CD4+ T cells and cytomegalovirus serostatus. The sort gate was single viable CD3+CD4+CD8-CD45RO+ cells for memory CD4+ T cells. The V gene's germline CDR1 is SGHVS and CDR2 FQNEAQ. CDR3 length equals 13 residues. Trimming stripped 2 bases from V and 5 bases from J, with 7 bases between. Generated by immunoSEQ multiplex PCR, the TCRdb table keeps only in-frame clones and is missing some. The sample includes around 57,000 clones, around three quarters seen only once; the top ten take around 0.58%. The sequence derives from an adult in good health and CMV-seronegative. Some clones in this sample may be carry-over from other donors' samples. This sequence joins TRBV7-8 and TRBJ1-5; no clear D. Sequencing input: memory CD4+ T cells from blood. In DNA, the CDR3 is TGTGCCAGCAGCTTAAGTCAGGATCAGCCCCAGCATTTT. The encoded protein is CASSLSQDQPQHF.